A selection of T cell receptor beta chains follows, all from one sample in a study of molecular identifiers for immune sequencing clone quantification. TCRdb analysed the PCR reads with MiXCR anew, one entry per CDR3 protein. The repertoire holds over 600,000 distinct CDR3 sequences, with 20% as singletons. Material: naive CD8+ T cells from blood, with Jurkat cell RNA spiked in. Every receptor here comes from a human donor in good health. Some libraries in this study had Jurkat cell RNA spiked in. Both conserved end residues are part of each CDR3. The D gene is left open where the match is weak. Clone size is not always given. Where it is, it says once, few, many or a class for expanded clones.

CDR3 DNA: TGCGCCAGCAGCTCGGATCCGGACCCCCGGTCGGTCTATGGCTACACCTTC
CDR3 protein: CASSSDPDPRSVYGYTF
D gene: .
V gene: TRBV5-1
J gene: TRBJ1-2
clone size: .

CDR3 DNA: TGCGCCAGCAGCCAAGTAGGGCTAGCCACAGATACGCAGTATTTT
CDR3 protein: CASSQVGLATDTQYF
D gene: .
V gene: TRBV4-3
J gene: TRBJ2-3
clone size: many

CDR3 DNA: TGTGCCAGCAGTGAATTTTCAGGGTACAGCTCTGGAAACACCATATATTTT
CDR3 protein: CASSEFSGYSSGNTIYF
D gene: .
V gene: TRBV2
J gene: TRBJ1-3
clone size: .

CDR3 DNA: TGTGCCAGCACCTTAAGCGGGAGTGGAAAGACCCAGTACTTC
CDR3 protein: CASTLSGSGKTQYF
D gene: TRBD2
V gene: TRBV3-1
J gene: TRBJ2-5
clone size: many

CDR3 DNA: TGCAGCGTTGAAGATGTGACAGGGCATAACTACGAGCAGTACTTC
CDR3 protein: CSVEDVTGHNYEQYF
D gene: TRBD1
V gene: TRBV29-1
J gene: TRBJ2-7
clone size: many

CDR3 DNA: TGTGCCACCAGCAGAGGCGCCCTGGGCGAGCAGTACTTC
CDR3 protein: CATSRGALGEQYF
D gene: .
V gene: TRBV15
J gene: TRBJ2-7
clone size: few

CDR3 DNA: TGCGCCAGCAGCTTAGGCCCGGGGGGAGAGCAGTACTTC
CDR3 protein: CASSLGPGGEQYF
D gene: TRBD2
V gene: TRBV4-1
J gene: TRBJ2-7
clone size: many

CDR3 DNA: TGCGCCAGCAGCCAAGACCCCTACGGAATCTCCTACGAGCAGTACTTC
CDR3 protein: CASSQDPYGISYEQYF
D gene: .
V gene: TRBV4-3
J gene: TRBJ2-7
clone size: few

CDR3 DNA: TGCAGTCCTTTAGTACAGCGGGAGTACCAAGAGACCCAGTACTTC
CDR3 protein: CSPLVQREYQETQYF
D gene: TRBD2
V gene: TRBV20-1
J gene: TRBJ2-5
clone size: many

CDR3 DNA: TGTGCCAGCAGCTTAGGTAGACTTCCGGGGTTCTTC
CDR3 protein: CASSLGRLPGFF
D gene: .
V gene: TRBV5-6
J gene: TRBJ2-1
clone size: .

CDR3 DNA: TGTGCCAGCAGCGCCACCGGGGGTGGGGCTGAAGCTTTCTTT
CDR3 protein: CASSATGGGAEAFF
D gene: .
V gene: TRBV6-4
J gene: TRBJ1-1
clone size: many

CDR3 DNA: TGCGCCAGCAGGGAAACTCACACGTCCATCACCGGGGAGCTGTTTTTT
CDR3 protein: CASRETHTSITGELFF
D gene: .
V gene: TRBV4-3
J gene: TRBJ2-2
clone size: many

CDR3 DNA: TGCAGTGCTAGAGATCTAGGGCGGGGCCAAGAGACCCAGTACTTC
CDR3 protein: CSARDLGRGQETQYF
D gene: .
V gene: TRBV20-1
J gene: TRBJ2-5
clone size: many

CDR3 DNA: TGTGCCTGGAGCGGTTCGGCGGGTGGAATCGATCAGCCCCAGCATTTT
CDR3 protein: CAWSGSAGGIDQPQHF
D gene: .
V gene: TRBV30
J gene: TRBJ1-5
clone size: .

CDR3 DNA: TGCAGTGCTAGTCTCCAACTGACGCCCGAGCAGTACTTC
CDR3 protein: CSASLQLTPEQYF
D gene: .
V gene: TRBV20-1
J gene: TRBJ2-7
clone size: many

CDR3 DNA: TGTGCCAGCAGCTTAAGCGACAGGGGTAGCACAGATACGCAGTATTTT
CDR3 protein: CASSLSDRGSTDTQYF
D gene: TRBD1
V gene: TRBV13
J gene: TRBJ2-3
clone size: few

CDR3 DNA: TGTGCCTGGAGTATCTGGGGACAGGAGGAGACCCAGTACTTC
CDR3 protein: CAWSIWGQEETQYF
D gene: TRBD1
V gene: TRBV30
J gene: TRBJ2-5
clone size: many

CDR3 DNA: TGTGCCAGCAGCTTCCCGGGCCCTGAAGCTTTCTTT
CDR3 protein: CASSFPGPEAFF
D gene: .
V gene: TRBV7-9
J gene: TRBJ1-1
clone size: many

CDR3 DNA: TGTGCCAGCAGCTTAGTTGTTCGACCGAAGGGTTACGAGCAGTACTTC
CDR3 protein: CASSLVVRPKGYEQYF
D gene: .
V gene: TRBV11-2
J gene: TRBJ2-7
clone size: many

CDR3 DNA: TGCAGTGCTAGATATTTGGGGGGCGTTTGGTCCTACGAGCAGTACTTC
CDR3 protein: CSARYLGGVWSYEQYF
D gene: .
V gene: TRBV20-1
J gene: TRBJ2-7
clone size: many

CDR3 DNA: TGTGCCTGGAGTGTAGTGGAGACCCAGTACTTC
CDR3 protein: CAWSVVETQYF
D gene: .
V gene: TRBV30
J gene: TRBJ2-5
clone size: .